The 2 T cell receptor beta chains presented below share a single source sample, sequenced in a study of cytomegalovirus exposure and HLA in healthy donors. 60 Vbeta and 13 Jbeta primers were used in PCR. Generated by immunoSEQ multiplex PCR, the TCRdb table keeps only in-frame clones and is missing some. The sample carries 200,000 to 250,000 clones, around 81% recorded once. Sequencing was carried out using PBMCs. The receptor source for this set is a woman aged 60 to 75 in good health and CMV-seropositive.

V usage is TRBV6-5 and J usage is TRBJ1-2; TRBD1 matches 7 bases. The germline V gene has CDR1 MNHEY and CDR2 SVGAGI. V dropped 2 bases and J dropped 7; count of bases not matched to a gene: 13. The CDR3 runs 16 residues. CDR3 loop: CASSYPRQGGGGGYTF. In DNA form, the CDR3 reads TGTGCCAGCAGTTACCCCCGACAGGGTGGTGGAGGTGGCTACACCTTC.

The V and J genes are TRBV4-1 and TRBJ1-2; TRBD1 aligns across 10 bases. The junction had 9 bases not matched to a gene; V was cut back by 3 bases and J by 8 bases. CDR1 and CDR2 (germline): MGHRA, YSYEKL. The CDR3 consists of 15 residues. The CDR3 DNA reads TGCGCCAGCAGCCACCAACCCGGGACAGGGGAGGGCTACACCTTC. Its translation: CASSHQPGTGEGYTF.